This TCR beta chain was identified in a study of T cell responses to AZD1222 COVID-19 vaccine. The CDR3 has 16 residues. CDR1 is SGDLS and CDR2 is YYNGEE in the germline V gene. Trimming took off 2 bases at V and 1 base at J, with 13 bases between the two ends. Whether given at about 4 or about 12 weeks, second doses were pooled. This clone was detected only once. Its antigen remains unidentified. Sequencing used immunoSEQ multiplex PCR; TCRdb keeps in-frame clones, though not all of them. Of 110,000 or so clones in the sample, 87% were seen once. Points from the study as a whole: Baseline testing showed seropositivity in only five or six AZD1222 recipients. Most donors were white British, females outnumbered males, and clonal diversity was possibly underestimated. Researchers report vaccine-associated CD4 TCRs spanning spike, with dominance at 160-218 and 743-854.

The source of this sequence is an adult who received the AZD1222 COVID-19 vaccine. The rearrangement uses TRBV9 and TRBJ2-1; no clear D gene. Source: peripheral blood, taken 28 days after the second AZD1222 dose. The CDR3 DNA reads as TGTGCCAGCAGCGTTTTTAGTGATTGGTCCTACAATGAGCAGTTCTTC. Amino acids: CASSVFSDWSYNEQFF.